Presented here are 26 T cell receptor beta chains from one specimen sequenced in a study of shared clonotypes between healthy human individuals. Here immunoSEQ multiplex PCR was the method, and the copy in TCRdb shows in-frame clones only, minus some. The data hold around 2.5 million clones, with 93% observed a single time. The material sequenced was naive CD4+ T cells from PBMCs. Documented subset: CD45RA+ positively selected. These receptors were taken from a man between 18 and 29 years old in good health. Some clones in this sample may be carry-over from other donors' samples.

The gene calls are TRBV7-3 and TRBJ2-2; 8 positions agree with TRBD2. The CDR3 is 17 residues long. CDR1 is SGHTA and CDR2 is FQGTGA in the germline V gene. The J segment lost 7 bases and the V segment lost 0 bases, leaving 10 bases of the junction unmatched. The CDR3: CASSLTATQAGDGELFF. The CDR3 bases are TGTGCCAGCAGCTTAACGGCCACCCAAGCGGGAGACGGGGAGCTGTTTTTT.

This sequence joins TRBV2 and TRBJ2-1; weak D call: TRBD2 (5 bases). Germline V gives CDR1 SNHLY, CDR2 FYNNEI. Trimming left V 3 bases short and J 8 bases short, with 11 bases between. The CDR3 loop spans 13 amino acids. CDR3 bases: TGTGCCAGCAGTGACCGAACGAGGGATGAGCAGTTCTTC. It is translated as CASSDRTRDEQFF.

The CDR3 spells CARPSGLLEYF. CDR3 coding DNA: TGTGCCAGGCCGTCCGGCCTTCTGGAGTACTTC. V usage is TRBV19 and J usage is TRBJ2-7, with D hard to call. The V end lost 9 bases, the J end lost 11 bases, and 17 bases lay between the germline ends. Germline loops: CDR1 LNHDA, CDR2 SQIVND (reference sequence). This CDR3 contains 11 residues.

The chain uses TRBV5-1 and TRBJ2-7; 7 nucleotides match TRBD2. Germline V gene lookup returns CDR1 SGHRS and CDR2 YFSETQ. This CDR3 contains 14 residues. V was pared by 4 bases and J by 4 bases, with 8 bases of the junction left unmatched. The CDR3 loop is CASSPSGGGYEQYF. In DNA, the CDR3 is TGCGCCAGCAGCCCCTCGGGGGGAGGGTACGAGCAGTACTTC.

This clone came up once. This chain joins TRBV5-1 and TRBJ1-1, with D uncertain. The germline V gene has CDR1 SGHRS and CDR2 YFSETQ. Trimming cost V 4 bases and J 1 base, with 14 bases left between them. This CDR3 is built from 15 residues. CDR3 sequence: CASSNAGPTNTEAFF. CDR3 nucleotide sequence: TGCGCCAGCAGCAACGCCGGGCCAACGAACACTGAAGCTTTCTTT.

This clone was seen a single time. The chain recombines TRBV28 with TRBJ1-1; D uncertain. The CDR3 is 13 residues long. Germline V gene data show CDR1 as MDHEN and CDR2 as SYDVKM. Trimming removed 7 bases from V and 7 bases from J, with 16 bases in between. CDR3 DNA sequence: TGTGCCAGCACTCTGGGAGGAAGAGATGAAGCTTTCTTT. This encodes CASTLGGRDEAFF.

V gene TRBV5-1 combines with J gene TRBJ2-1; D is undetermined. This CDR3 contains 14 residues. Germline CDR1 SGHRS, CDR2 YFSETQ. Trimming cost V 1 base and J 4 bases, with 9 bases left between them. The CDR3 nucleotides are TGCGCCAGCAGCTTGTCCTCCCAGTACAATGAGCAGTTCTTC. Its translation: CASSLSSQYNEQFF.

The gene calls are TRBV19 and TRBJ1-2, with D possibly being TRBD1 (5 bases). Germline V CDR1 and CDR2: LNHDA, SQIVND (reference sequence). CDR3 length: 12 residues. V was cut by 5 bases and J by 4 bases, with 8 bases left in between. CDR3 in DNA: TGTGCCAGTAGTGACAGTGGCTATGGCTACACCTTC. As protein: CASSDSGYGYTF.

The rearrangement links TRBV7-7 to TRBJ2-5; 8 positions agree with TRBD2. Unmatched junction bases numbered 8, after V lost 5 bases and J lost 3 bases. Germline V gene lookup returns CDR1 SSHAT and CDR2 FNYEAQ (reference sequence). The CDR3 has 15 amino acids. This CDR3 is CASSLGISGEETQYF. CDR3 in DNA: TGTGCCAGCAGCCTAGGTATTAGCGGGGAAGAGACCCAGTACTTC.

This rearrangement joins TRBV28 to TRBJ2-1; maybe TRBD2 (5 bases). The CDR3 runs to 17 residues. The germline gives CDR1 MDHEN, CDR2 SYDVKM. V was cut by 5 bases and J by 1 base, with 18 bases left in between. CDR3 DNA sequence: TGTGCCAGCAGTCCACCCCCTGGACTGCCTTCCTACAATGAGCAGTTCTTC. It codes for CASSPPPGLPSYNEQFF. Full variable domain (missing parts from reference TRBV28 and TRBJ2-1): DVKVTQSSRYLVKRTGEKVFLECVQDMDHENMFWYRQDPGLGLRLIYFSYDVKMKEKGDIPEGYSVSREKKERFSLILESASTNQTSMYLCASSPPPGLPSYNEQFFGPGTRLTVL.

CDR3 sequence (DNA): TGTGCCTGGAGGGAGGAGGTCGCAGCTTTCTTT. Protein: CAWREEVAAFF. The chain links TRBV30 to TRBJ1-1; D is unclear. Germline V gene lookup returns CDR1 GTSNPN and CDR2 SVGIG (reference sequence). The V end lost 3 bases, the J end lost 10 bases, and 12 bases lay between the germline ends. The CDR3 contains 11 residues.

V and J are TRBV13 and TRBJ2-2; D is possibly TRBD2 (6 bases). V lost 8 bases and J 0 bases, leaving 7 bases between the germline ends. CDR1 is PRHDT and CDR2 is FYEKMQ in the germline V gene (reference sequence). There are 13 residues in the CDR3. DNA for the CDR3: TGTGCCAGCGGAGGGCCGAACACCGGGGAGCTGTTTTTT. Translation: CASGGPNTGELFF.

This CDR3 is CASSSEGHSTDTQYF. In DNA form, the CDR3 reads TGCGCCAGCAGCTCGGAGGGGCACAGCACAGATACGCAGTATTTT. The J gene is TRBJ2-3, the V gene TRBV5-1, with D possibly matching TRBD2 (6 bases). The CDR3 extends over 15 amino acids. Between the trimmed V and J ends, which lost 3 bases and 0 bases, there was a span of 11 bases. Germline CDR1 is SGHRS and CDR2 is YFSETQ. The full variable domain, with the rest looked up from reference TRBV5-1 and TRBJ2-3, is KAGVTQTPRYLIKTRGQQVTLSCSPISGHRSVSWYQQTPGQGLQFLFEYFSETQRNKGNFPGRFSGRQFSNSRSEMNVSTLELGDSALYLCASSSEGHSTDTQYFGPGTRLTVL.

This chain joins TRBV7-2 and TRBJ2-1, with TRBD2 matching over 9 bases. CDR3 length equals 16 residues. The germline CDR1 and CDR2 sequences are SGHTA and FQGNSA. J was trimmed by 1 base and V by 0 bases; bases with no gene match: 1. The DNA for the CDR3 is TGTGCCAGCAGCTTAGCACTAGCGGGTTCCTACAATGAGCAGTTCTTC. This sequence encodes CASSLALAGSYNEQFF. Full variable domain (remainder filled in from reference TRBV7-2 and TRBJ2-1): GAGVSQSPSNKVTEKGKDVELRCDPISGHTALYWYRQSLGQGLEFLIYFQGNSAPDKSGLPSDRFSAERTGGSVSTLTIQRTQQEDSAVYLCASSLALAGSYNEQFFGPGTRLTVL.

The rearrangement joins TRBV5-4 to TRBJ2-7; TRBD1 aligns across 9 bases. The CDR3 is made up of 15 amino acids. Trimming at V came to 0 bases and at J to 5 bases, leaving 6 bases not matched to a gene. The V gene's germline CDR1 is SGHNT and CDR2 YYREEE (reference sequence). CDR3 in amino acids: CASSLVDRGSHEQYF. For the CDR3, the DNA is TGTGCCAGCAGCTTGGTGGACAGGGGTTCCCACGAGCAGTACTTC.

This chain joins TRBV6-5 and TRBJ2-5; perhaps TRBD2 as D (5 bases). The V gene lost 2 bases and the J gene lost 1 base, with 8 bases spanning the gap. The CDR3 loop spans 14 amino acids. Germline assignment: CDR1 MNHEY and CDR2 SVGAGI. The CDR3 DNA is TGTGCCAGCAGTTACGGAGCGGTCCAAGAGACCCAGTACTTC. Translating it yields CASSYGAVQETQYF.

Regarding this clone: This may arise from a read error, as a much more abundant clone is one base away. The chain couples TRBV7-9 to TRBJ2-7; possible D gene TRBD2, 6 bases. The CDR3 loop spans 16 amino acids. Germline V gene data show CDR1 as SEHNR and CDR2 as FQNEAQ (reference sequence). The V end was cut by 1 base, the J end by 2 bases, with 15 bases between. CDR3 coding DNA: TGTGCCAGCAGCTTAGACGGGGGACCGACCCCCTACGAGCAGTACTTC. Its protein product is CASSLDGGPTPYEQYF.

The gene calls are TRBV30 and TRBJ1-4; TRBD1 matches 7 bases. From germline, CDR1 is GTSNPN and CDR2 SVGIG (reference sequence). V lost 3 bases and J lost 7; bases outside the gene matches: 2. This CDR3 contains 12 residues. The DNA for the CDR3 is TGTGCCTGGAGAAGGGACAGTGAAAAACTGTTTTTT. Translated: CAWRRDSEKLFF.

This clone was found once. This chain links TRBV28 with TRBJ2-5, with 8 nucleotides matching TRBD2. Germline CDR1 and CDR2: MDHEN and SYDVKM. V was pared by 7 bases and J by 7 bases, with 5 bases of the junction left unmatched. CDR3 size: 12 residues. This CDR3 reads CASNEAGGTQYF. The CDR3 DNA sequence: TGTGCCAGCAATGAGGCGGGGGGGACCCAGTACTTC.

About this clone itself: It is unclear where the CDR3 begins or ends on the DNA, so no DNA is shown, and the CDR3 is as TCRdb lists it. V is TRBV28 and J is TRBJ1-2. The CDR3 is made up of 14 amino acids, end residues included. Germline V gene lookup returns CDR1 MDHEN and CDR2 SYDVKM. This chain's CDR3 is CASSSSGRNYGYTF.

V and J are TRBV7-2 and TRBJ2-7; tentatively, D is TRBD1 or TRBD2 (5 bases each). Trimming cost V 5 bases and J 1 base, with 15 bases left between them. The CDR3 is 15 residues long. Per germline, CDR1 SGHTA and CDR2 FQGNSA. The CDR3 sequence is CASSARGRVSYEQYF. The CDR3 nucleotides read TGTGCCAGCAGCGCGAGGGGCAGAGTTTCCTACGAGCAGTACTTC.

The rearrangement joins TRBV9 to TRBJ1-3; D not resolved. The length of the CDR3 is 16 residues. V was pared by 2 bases and J by 0 bases, with 12 bases between. The germline gives CDR1 SGDLS, CDR2 YYNGEE. As DNA, the CDR3 is TGTGCCAGCAGCGTGGGAGGTCCTCGCTCTGGAAACACCATATATTTT. As protein: CASSVGGPRSGNTIYF. Filled out from reference TRBV9 and TRBJ1-3, the complete variable domain reads DSGVTQTPKHLITATGQRVTLRCSPRSGDLSVYWYQQSLDQGLQFLIQYYNGEERAKGNILERFSAQQFPDLHSELNLSSLELGDSALYFCASSVGGPRSGNTIYFGEGSWLTVV.

This chain uses TRBV10-3 with TRBJ2-2; the D is unclear. V lost 8 bases, J lost 0 bases, and 16 bases lay in between. The length of the CDR3 is 16 residues. Germline assignment: CDR1 ENHRY and CDR2 SYGVKD. CDR3 loop: CAIGSSSPSNTGELFF. CDR3 DNA sequence: TGTGCCATCGGATCTAGTAGCCCGTCGAACACCGGGGAGCTGTTTTTT.

The chain uses TRBV6-5 and TRBJ2-5, with D perhaps TRBD1 (6 bases). The J call may be wrong; the DNA end is better matched by TRBJ2-7. The CDR3 consists of 15 residues. Germline V gene data show CDR1 as MNHEY and CDR2 as SVGAGI. CDR3 in DNA: TGTGCCAGCAGTTACTGGGCAGGGGAAGGCTACGAGCAGTACTTC. Protein product: CASSYWAGEGYEQYF.

This clone was seen once. The rearrangement links TRBV28 to TRBJ2-7; D is uncertain. Trimming cost V 8 bases and J 3 bases, with 8 bases left between them. The CDR3 loop spans 11 amino acids. Looked up from germline, CDR1 is MDHEN and CDR2 is SYDVKM. The CDR3 DNA reads as TGTGCCAGCGTTGTACACTACGAGCAGTACTTC. Translated, it gives CASVVHYEQYF.

The J gene is TRBJ2-2, the V gene TRBV28, with D perhaps matching TRBD2 (6 bases). Germline V gene lookup returns CDR1 MDHEN and CDR2 SYDVKM. V was clipped by 2 bases and J by 4 bases, with 8 bases between them. The CDR3 loop spans 14 amino acids. As DNA, the CDR3 is TGTGCCAGCAGTTTAGCGGGGTCCACCGGGGAGCTGTTTTTT. Translated, it gives CASSLAGSTGELFF. The full variable domain, rest sourced from reference TRBV28 and TRBJ2-2, is DVKVTQSSRYLVKRTGEKVFLECVQDMDHENMFWYRQDPGLGLRLIYFSYDVKMKEKGDIPEGYSVSREKKERFSLILESASTNQTSMYLCASSLAGSTGELFFGEGSRLTVL.